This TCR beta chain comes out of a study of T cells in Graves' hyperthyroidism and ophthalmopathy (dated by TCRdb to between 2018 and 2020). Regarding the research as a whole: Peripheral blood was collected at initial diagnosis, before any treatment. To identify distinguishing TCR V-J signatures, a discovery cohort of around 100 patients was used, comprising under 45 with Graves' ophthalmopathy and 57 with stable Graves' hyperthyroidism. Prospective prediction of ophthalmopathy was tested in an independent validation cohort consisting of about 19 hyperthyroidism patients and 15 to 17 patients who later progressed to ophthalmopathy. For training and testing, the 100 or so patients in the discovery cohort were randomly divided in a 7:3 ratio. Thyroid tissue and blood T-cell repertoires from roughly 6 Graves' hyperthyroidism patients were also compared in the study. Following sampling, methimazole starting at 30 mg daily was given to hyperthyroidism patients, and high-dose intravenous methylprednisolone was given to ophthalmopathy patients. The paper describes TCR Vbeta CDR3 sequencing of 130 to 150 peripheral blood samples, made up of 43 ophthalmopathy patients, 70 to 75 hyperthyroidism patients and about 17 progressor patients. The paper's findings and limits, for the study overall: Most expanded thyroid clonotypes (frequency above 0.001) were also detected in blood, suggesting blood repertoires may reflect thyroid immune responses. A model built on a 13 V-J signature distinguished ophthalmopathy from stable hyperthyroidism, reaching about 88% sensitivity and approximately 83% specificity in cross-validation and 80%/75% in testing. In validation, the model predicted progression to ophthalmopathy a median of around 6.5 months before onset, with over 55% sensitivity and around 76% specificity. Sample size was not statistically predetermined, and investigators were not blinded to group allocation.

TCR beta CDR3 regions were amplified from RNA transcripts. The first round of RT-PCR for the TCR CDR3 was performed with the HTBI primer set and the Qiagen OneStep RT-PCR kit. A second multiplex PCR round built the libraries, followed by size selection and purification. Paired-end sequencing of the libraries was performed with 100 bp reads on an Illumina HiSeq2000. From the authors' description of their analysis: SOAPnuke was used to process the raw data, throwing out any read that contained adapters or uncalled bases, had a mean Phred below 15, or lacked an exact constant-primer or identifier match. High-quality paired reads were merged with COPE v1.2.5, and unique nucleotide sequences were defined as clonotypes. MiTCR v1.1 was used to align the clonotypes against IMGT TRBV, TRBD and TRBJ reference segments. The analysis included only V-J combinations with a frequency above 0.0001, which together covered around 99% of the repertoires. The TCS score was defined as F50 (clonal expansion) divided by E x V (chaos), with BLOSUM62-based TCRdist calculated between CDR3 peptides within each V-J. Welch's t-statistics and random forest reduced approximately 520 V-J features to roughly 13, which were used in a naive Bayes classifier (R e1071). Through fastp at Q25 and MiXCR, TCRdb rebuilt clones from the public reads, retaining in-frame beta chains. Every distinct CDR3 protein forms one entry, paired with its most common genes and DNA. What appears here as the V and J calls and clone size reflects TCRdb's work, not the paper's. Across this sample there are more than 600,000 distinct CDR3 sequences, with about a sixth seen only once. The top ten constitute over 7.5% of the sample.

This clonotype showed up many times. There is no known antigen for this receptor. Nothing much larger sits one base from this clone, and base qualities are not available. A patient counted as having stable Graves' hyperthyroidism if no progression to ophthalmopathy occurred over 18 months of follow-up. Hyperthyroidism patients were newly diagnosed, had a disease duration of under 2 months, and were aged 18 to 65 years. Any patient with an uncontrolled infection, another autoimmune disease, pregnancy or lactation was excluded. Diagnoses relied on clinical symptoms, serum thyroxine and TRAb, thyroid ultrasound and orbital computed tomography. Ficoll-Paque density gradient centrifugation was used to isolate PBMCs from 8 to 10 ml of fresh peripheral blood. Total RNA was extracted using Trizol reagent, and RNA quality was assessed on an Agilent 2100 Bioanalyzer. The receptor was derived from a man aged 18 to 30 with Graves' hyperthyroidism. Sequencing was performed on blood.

DNA sequence: TGTGCCAGCACCCCCGGGAACAGGGGTTCTGGAAACACCATATATTTT. Its amino acids are CASTPGNRGSGNTIYF. The chain was built from TRBV28 and TRBJ1-3, and TRBD1 matches 7 of the central bases. Ends trimmed: V by 7 bases, J by 1 base; bases unmatched to a gene: 10. Including cysteine and phenylalanine, the CDR3 has 16 amino acids. Just CDR3 DNA is preserved here, 48 bases in frame from base 1. Per the germline V gene, MDHEN is the CDR1 and SYDVKM is the CDR2. Beyond the CDR3, the reference TRBV28 and TRBJ1-3 genes provide the residues; the full variable domain reads: DVKVTQSSRYLVKRTGEKVFLECVQDMDHENMFWYRQDPGLGLRLIYFSYDVKMKEKGDIPEGYSVSREKKERFSLILESASTNQTSMYLCASTPGNRGSGNTIYFGEGSWLTVV.